What follows are 15 T cell receptor beta chains derived from one specimen sequenced in a study of vaccination and CD4 T cells after COVID-19. The treatment denotes: roughly 10-day PBMC culture with coronavirus spike peptide pools or control peptides (ViraFEST assay). Which antigens these TCRs recognize remains unknown. CD4+ T cells that had been cultured provided DNA sequenced with the Oncomine TCR Beta short-read assay. TCRdb re-analysed the PCR reads in MiXCR, keeping a single row per CDR3 protein. The table records 14,000 to 15,000 distinct CDR3 sequences, roughly half of them present only once. Sequences were obtained from CD4+ T cells from blood, cultured in vitro. These receptors came from a human donor who had recovered from COVID-19.

The rearrangement joins TRBV19 to TRBJ2-7; 8 bases agree with TRBD1. With V trimmed by 5 bases and J by 3 bases, 12 bases remained unmatched. Per the germline V gene, CDR1 is LNHDA and CDR2 is SQIVND (reference sequence). The CDR3 contains 16 residues. The CDR3 loop reads CASSPQGQGRYYEQYF. CDR3 coding DNA: TGTGCCAGTAGTCCCCAAGGACAGGGACGTTACTACGAGCAGTACTTC.

The V and J genes are TRBV6-2 or TRBV6-3 and TRBJ1-5, with no clear D. The ends were cut back, 7 bases at V and 0 bases at J, with 4 bases in the middle. CDR3 length: 12 amino acids. Germline V gives CDR1 MNHEY, CDR2 SVGEGT. CDR3 DNA: TGTGCCAGCACGACTAGCAATCAGCCCCAGCATTTT. Translating it yields CASTTSNQPQHF.

This clonotype was recorded a few times. The chain uses TRBV6-2 or TRBV6-3 and TRBJ2-5; D could derive from TRBD1 or TRBD2 (5 bases each). There are 15 residues in the CDR3. V was trimmed by 0 bases and J by 5 bases, leaving 13 bases between them. Germline V gene lookup returns CDR1 MNHEY and CDR2 SVGEGT. In DNA form, the CDR3 reads TGTGCCAGCAGTTACTCCGGGACGACCATCGAGACCCAGTACTTC. Protein: CASSYSGTTIETQYF.

This clonotype was seen more than once but under ten times. V gene TRBV20-1 combines with J gene TRBJ2-3; 7 bases match TRBD2. The V gene end was trimmed by 6 bases and the J gene end by 4 bases; junction bases not matched to a gene: 13. CDR1 and CDR2 from the germline V gene are DFQATT and SNEGSKA (reference sequence). This CDR3 has 15 amino acids. The CDR3 here is CSAVGPGGPPDTQYF. The DNA of the CDR3 is TGCAGTGCCGTAGGACCGGGAGGCCCCCCAGATACGCAGTATTTT.

Only a few counts were recorded for this clonotype. The chain links TRBV7-2 to TRBJ2-3; 7 nucleotides line up with TRBD2. Germline CDR1 is SGHTA and CDR2 is FQGNSA. Trimming at V came to 3 bases and at J to 3 bases, leaving 6 bases not matched to a gene. The CDR3 covers 15 residues. The CDR3: CASSLPAGTTDTQYF. In DNA form, the CDR3 reads TGTGCCAGCAGCTTGCCAGCGGGAACGACAGATACGCAGTATTTT.

The gene calls are TRBV20-1 and TRBJ2-5; D uncertain. The V gene's germline CDR1 is DFQATT and CDR2 SNEGSKA (reference sequence). The CDR3 length is 12 residues. Trimming took off 4 bases at V and 3 bases at J, with 9 bases between the two ends. The DNA for the CDR3 is TGCAGTGCTAACACAGCCAAAGAGACCCAGTACTTC. It codes for CSANTAKETQYF.

The chain joins TRBV20-1 to TRBJ1-1; D unresolved. The CDR3 sequence is 15 residues long. Germline values: CDR1 DFQATT, CDR2 SNEGSKA (reference sequence). V dropped 6 bases and J dropped 6 bases, with 23 bases sitting between them. Written as DNA, the CDR3 is TGCAGTGCCCCCCGAAGGGCTGGGAACCCAGCTGAAGCTTTCTTT. Its protein is CSAPRRAGNPAEAFF.

This clonotype has a single count. This chain links TRBV6-2 or TRBV6-3 with TRBJ2-3; 13 nucleotides align to TRBD2. The germline CDR1 and CDR2 sequences are MNHEY and SVGEGT. This CDR3 is 20 amino acids long. After removal of 3 bases from V and 6 bases from J, the junction contained 18 bases not matched to a gene. CDR3 protein: CASSYPGLAGPYTIRDTQYF. The CDR3 coding sequence is TGTGCCAGCAGTTATCCGGGACTAGCGGGACCTTATACCATAAGGGATACGCAGTATTTT.

This chain links TRBV27 with TRBJ2-1, with no clear D. Germline lookup yields CDR1 MNHEY and CDR2 SMNVEV (reference sequence). CDR3 length: 14 residues. Deletions cut 6 bases from V and 10 bases from J, with 19 bases between. The chain's CDR3 is CASSLKVSRREQFF. The CDR3 nucleotides read TGTGCCAGCAGCCTAAAAGTAAGTCGACGAGAGCAGTTCTTC.

The chain joins TRBV12-3 or TRBV12-4 to TRBJ2-1; unclear D gene. This CDR3 has 13 amino acids. Trimming shortened V by 6 bases and J by 3 bases, and 9 bases separated the two germline ends. The CDR3 bases are TGTGCCAGCAGGCAGGACCACTACAATGAGCAGTTCTTC. Translated, it gives CASRQDHYNEQFF.

The rearrangement links TRBV24-1 to TRBJ1-2, with D possibly TRBD1 on 6 matching bases. V lost 4 bases to trimming and J lost 4 bases, with 12 bases between them. The V gene's germline CDR1 is KGHDR and CDR2 SFDVKD. The CDR3 totals 14 residues. CDR3: CATSETGQVYGYTF. The CDR3 DNA reads as TGTGCCACCAGTGAGACGGGACAAGTCTATGGCTACACCTTC.

This clonotype was counted a few times. V and J are TRBV24-1 and TRBJ1-2; 7 bases fit TRBD1. V was pared by 9 bases and J by 3 bases, with 12 bases of the junction left unmatched. CDR1 KGHDR and CDR2 SFDVKD come from the germline V gene. The CDR3 consists of 15 residues. CDR3 in amino acids: CATAQTGAGDYGYTF. The CDR3 DNA reads TGTGCCACCGCCCAAACAGGGGCGGGTGACTATGGCTACACCTTC.

The chain combines TRBV18 with TRBJ2-3, with TRBD1 matching 8 bases. Germline V gives CDR1 KGHSH, CDR2 LQKENI. The CDR3 spans 15 residues. After removal of 3 bases from V and 4 bases from J, the junction contained 6 bases not matched to a gene. CDR3 coding DNA: TGTGCCAGCTCACCGAGGAGACAGGGGCCAGATACGCAGTATTTT. This translates into CASSPRRQGPDTQYF.

This clonotype has more than one count but fewer than ten. V usage is TRBV30 and J usage is TRBJ1-1; tentative D call: TRBD1 (5 bases). The V end lost 2 bases, the J end lost 2 bases, and 9 bases lay between the germline ends. The CDR3 runs 13 residues. The germline CDR1 and CDR2 sequences are GTSNPN and SVGIG (reference sequence). The CDR3 protein is CAWSRGGNTEAFF. The CDR3 nucleotides read TGTGCCTGGAGTCGGGGGGGAAACACTGAAGCTTTCTTT.

This clonotype was observed a few times. This chain joins TRBV7-2 and TRBJ1-1, with a weak D call TRBD1 (6 bases). The germline V gene has CDR1 SGHTA and CDR2 FQGNSA. Trimming pared 0 bases from V and 4 bases from J, leaving 9 bases between. The CDR3 runs to 14 residues. CDR3 nucleotide sequence: TGTGCCAGCAGCTTAGCCAGGGGTGGCACTGAAGCTTTCTTT. Protein product: CASSLARGGTEAFF.